This TCR beta chain came from a study of vaccination and CD4 T cells after COVID-19. Losses at the gene ends were 6 bases for V and 4 bases for J; bases not matched to a gene: 11. The germline CDR1 and CDR2 sequences are SEHNR and FQNEAQ (reference sequence). The CDR3 length is 15 residues. The Oncomine TCR Beta short-read assay was what sequenced the DNA obtained from cultured CD4+ T cells. Each CDR3 protein is one row after TCRdb ran MiXCR on the PCR reads. The table has around 7,100 distinct CDR3 sequences, around 50% seen once. Treatment reported: roughly nine-day PBMC culture with coronavirus spike peptide pools or control peptides (ViraFEST assay). During the years 2011-2018, before the COVID-19 pandemic, the unexposed donor's CD4+ T cells were collected. A remark on this clonotype: Its antigen is undetermined.

The sequence derives from a human donor in good health. The chain links TRBV7-9 to TRBJ1-1; 7 bases map to TRBD1. Sequencing was carried out using CD4+ T cells from blood, cultured in vitro. The CDR3 loop reads CASRAKDRLGTEAFF. The CDR3 bases are TGTGCCAGCAGGGCCAAGGACAGGCTAGGCACTGAAGCTTTCTTT.